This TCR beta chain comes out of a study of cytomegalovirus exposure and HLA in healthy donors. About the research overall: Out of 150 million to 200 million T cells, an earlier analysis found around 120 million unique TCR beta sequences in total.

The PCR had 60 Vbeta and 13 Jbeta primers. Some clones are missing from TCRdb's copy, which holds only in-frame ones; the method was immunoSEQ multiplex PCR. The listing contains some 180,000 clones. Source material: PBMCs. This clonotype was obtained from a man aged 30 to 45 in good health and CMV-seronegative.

This CDR3 reads CASSPRTPNNSPLHF. The CDR3 DNA sequence: TGTGCCAGCAGCCCGCGGACACCTAATAATTCACCCCTCCACTTT. The V call is TRBV7-2, the J call TRBJ1-6, with D tentatively TRBD1 (5 bases). The CDR3 is made up of 15 amino acids. The V gene lost 5 bases and the J gene lost 5 bases, with 13 bases spanning the gap. The germline V gene has CDR1 SGHTA and CDR2 FQGNSA.